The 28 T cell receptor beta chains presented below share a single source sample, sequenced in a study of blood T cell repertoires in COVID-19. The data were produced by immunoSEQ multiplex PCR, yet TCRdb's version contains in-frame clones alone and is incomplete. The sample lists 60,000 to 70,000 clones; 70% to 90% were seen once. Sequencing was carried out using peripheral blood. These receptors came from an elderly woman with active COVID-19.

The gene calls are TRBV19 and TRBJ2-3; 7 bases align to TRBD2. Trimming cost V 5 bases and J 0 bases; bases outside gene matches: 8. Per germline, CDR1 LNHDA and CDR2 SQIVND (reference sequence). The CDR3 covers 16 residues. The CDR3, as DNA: TGTGCCAGTAGTGCCCAGCGGGGACCTAGCACAGATACGCAGTATTTT. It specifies CASSAQRGPSTDTQYF.

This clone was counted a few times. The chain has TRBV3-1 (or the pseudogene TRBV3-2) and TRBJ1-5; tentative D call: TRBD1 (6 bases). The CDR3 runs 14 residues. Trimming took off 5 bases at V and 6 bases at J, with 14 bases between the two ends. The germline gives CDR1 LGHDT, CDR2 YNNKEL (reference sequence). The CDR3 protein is CASSSGGGRQPQHF. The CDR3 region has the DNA TGTGCCAGCAGCTCGGGCGGGGGGCGTCAGCCCCAGCATTTT.

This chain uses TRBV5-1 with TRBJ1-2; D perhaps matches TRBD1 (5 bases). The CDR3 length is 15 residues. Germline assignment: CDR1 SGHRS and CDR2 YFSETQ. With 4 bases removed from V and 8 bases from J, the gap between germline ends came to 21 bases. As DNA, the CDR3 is TGCGCCAGCAGCAGGGGCCGGGAGAACCGTGACGGCTACACCTTC. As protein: CASSRGRENRDGYTF.

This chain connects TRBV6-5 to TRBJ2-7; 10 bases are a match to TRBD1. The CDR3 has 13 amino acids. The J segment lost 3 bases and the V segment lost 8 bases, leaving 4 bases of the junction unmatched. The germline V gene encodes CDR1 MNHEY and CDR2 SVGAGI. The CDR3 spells CASGDRGIYEQYF. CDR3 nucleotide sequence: TGTGCCAGCGGGGACAGGGGTATCTACGAGCAGTACTTC.

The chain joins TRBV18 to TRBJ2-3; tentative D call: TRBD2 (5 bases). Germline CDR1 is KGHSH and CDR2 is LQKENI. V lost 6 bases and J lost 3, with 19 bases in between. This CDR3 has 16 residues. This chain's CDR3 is CASSPETTWMTDTQYF. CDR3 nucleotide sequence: TGTGCCAGCTCTCCCGAGACTACCTGGATGACAGATACGCAGTATTTT.

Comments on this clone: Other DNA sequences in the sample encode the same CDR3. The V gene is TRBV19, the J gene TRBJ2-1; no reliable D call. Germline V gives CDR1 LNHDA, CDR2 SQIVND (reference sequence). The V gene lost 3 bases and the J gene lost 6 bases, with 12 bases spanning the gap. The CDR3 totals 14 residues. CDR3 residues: CASSIEGRGNEQFF. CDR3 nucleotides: TGTGCCAGTAGTATTGAAGGAAGAGGCAATGAGCAGTTCTTC.

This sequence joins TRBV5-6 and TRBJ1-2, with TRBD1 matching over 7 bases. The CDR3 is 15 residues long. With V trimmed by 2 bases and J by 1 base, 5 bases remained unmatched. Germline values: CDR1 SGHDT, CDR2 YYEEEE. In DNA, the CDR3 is TGTGCCAGCAGCTTTCCGACAGGGATTAACTATGGCTACACCTTC. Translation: CASSFPTGINYGYTF.

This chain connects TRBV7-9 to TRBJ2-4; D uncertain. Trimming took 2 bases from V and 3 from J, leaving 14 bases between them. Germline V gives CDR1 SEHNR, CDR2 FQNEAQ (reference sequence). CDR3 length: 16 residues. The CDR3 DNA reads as TGTGCCAGCAGCTTAACTTCAGACCTAGTCAAAAACATTCAGTACTTC. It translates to CASSLTSDLVKNIQYF.

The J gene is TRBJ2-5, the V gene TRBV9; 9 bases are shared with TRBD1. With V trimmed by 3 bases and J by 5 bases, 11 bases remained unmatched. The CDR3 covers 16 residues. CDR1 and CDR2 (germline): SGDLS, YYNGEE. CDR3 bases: TGTGCCAGCAGCGCATATACCGGGACAGGGCAGGAGACCCAGTACTTC. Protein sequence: CASSAYTGTGQETQYF. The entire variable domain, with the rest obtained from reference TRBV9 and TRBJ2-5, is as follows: DSGVTQTPKHLITATGQRVTLRCSPRSGDLSVYWYQQSLDQGLQFLIQYYNGEERAKGNILERFSAQQFPDLHSELNLSSLELGDSALYFCASSAYTGTGQETQYFGPGTRLLVL.

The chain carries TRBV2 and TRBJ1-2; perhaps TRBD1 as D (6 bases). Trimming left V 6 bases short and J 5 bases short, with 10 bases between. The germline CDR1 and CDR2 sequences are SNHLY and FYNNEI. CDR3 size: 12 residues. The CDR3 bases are TGTGCCAGCAGCAGGGGTTTGTATGGCTACACCTTC. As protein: CASSRGLYGYTF. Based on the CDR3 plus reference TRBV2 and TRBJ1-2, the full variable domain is EPEVTQTPSHQVTQMGQEVILRCVPISNHLYFYWYRQILGQKVEFLVSFYNNEISEKSEIFDDQFSVERPDGSNFTLKIRSTKLEDSAMYFCASSRGLYGYTFGSGTRLTVV.

The CDR3 loop is CASSLSGGAYNEQFF. CDR3 in DNA: TGTGCCAGCAGCTTAAGCGGGGGAGCCTACAATGAGCAGTTCTTC. The chain links TRBV7-3 to TRBJ2-1; 7 bases line up with TRBD2. The V gene's germline CDR1 is SGHTA and CDR2 FQGTGA. Trimming at V came to 1 base and at J to 2 bases, leaving 2 bases not matched to a gene. The CDR3 totals 15 residues.

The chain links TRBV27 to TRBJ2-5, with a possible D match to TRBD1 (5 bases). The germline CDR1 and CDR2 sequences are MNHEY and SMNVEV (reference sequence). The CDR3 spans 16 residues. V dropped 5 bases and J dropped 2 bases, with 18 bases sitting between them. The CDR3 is CASSPYHRSRQETQYF. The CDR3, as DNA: TGTGCCAGCAGTCCTTACCACAGGAGTCGGCAAGAGACCCAGTACTTC.

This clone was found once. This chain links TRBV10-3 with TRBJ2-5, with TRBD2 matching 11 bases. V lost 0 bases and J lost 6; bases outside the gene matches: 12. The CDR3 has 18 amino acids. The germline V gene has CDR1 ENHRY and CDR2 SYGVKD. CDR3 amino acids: CAISESGSTSGGSQTQYF. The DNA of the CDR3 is TGTGCCATCAGTGAGTCAGGGTCCACTAGCGGGGGCTCTCAGACCCAGTACTTC.

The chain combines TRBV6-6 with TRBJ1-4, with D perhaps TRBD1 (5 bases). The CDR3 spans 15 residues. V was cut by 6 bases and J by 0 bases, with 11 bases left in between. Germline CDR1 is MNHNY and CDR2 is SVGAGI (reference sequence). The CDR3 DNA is TGTGCCAGCAGCCCGGGGGGTGCAACTAATGAAAAACTGTTTTTT. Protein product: CASSPGGATNEKLFF.

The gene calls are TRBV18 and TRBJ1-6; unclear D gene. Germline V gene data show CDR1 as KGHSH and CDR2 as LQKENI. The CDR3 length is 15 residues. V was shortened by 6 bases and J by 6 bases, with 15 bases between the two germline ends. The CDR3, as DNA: TGTGCCAGCTCGGAGGGAGTCCCTCCTAATTCACCCCTCCACTTT. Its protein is CASSEGVPPNSPLHF.

DNA of the CDR3: TGTGCCACCAGCAGAGAATTTTTCGGGGACAGGGGCTACACCTTC. Translation gives CATSREFFGDRGYTF. The genes are TRBV15 and TRBJ1-2; 8 nucleotides align to TRBD1. With V trimmed by 0 bases and J by 8 bases, 8 bases remained unmatched. CDR3 length equals 15 residues. Germline values: CDR1 LNHNV, CDR2 YYDKDF (reference sequence).

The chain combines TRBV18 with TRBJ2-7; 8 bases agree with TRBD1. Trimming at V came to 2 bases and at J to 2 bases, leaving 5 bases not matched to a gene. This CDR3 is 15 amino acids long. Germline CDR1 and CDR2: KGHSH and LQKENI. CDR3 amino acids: CASSPFGTGAYEQYF. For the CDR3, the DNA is TGTGCCAGCTCACCATTCGGGACAGGAGCCTACGAGCAGTACTTC.

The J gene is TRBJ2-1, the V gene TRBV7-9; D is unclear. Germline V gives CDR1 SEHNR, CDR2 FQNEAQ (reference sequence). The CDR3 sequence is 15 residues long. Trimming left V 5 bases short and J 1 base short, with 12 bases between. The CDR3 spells CASSPRGGSYNEQFF. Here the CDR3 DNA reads TGTGCCAGCAGCCCTAGAGGTGGGTCCTACAATGAGCAGTTCTTC.

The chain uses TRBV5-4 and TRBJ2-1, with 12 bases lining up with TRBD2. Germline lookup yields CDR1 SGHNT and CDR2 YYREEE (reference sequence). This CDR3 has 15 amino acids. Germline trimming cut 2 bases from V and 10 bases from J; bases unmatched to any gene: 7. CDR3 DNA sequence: TGTGCCAGCAGCTTTGGACTAGCGGGGACTAACGAGCAGTTCTTC. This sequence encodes CASSFGLAGTNEQFF.

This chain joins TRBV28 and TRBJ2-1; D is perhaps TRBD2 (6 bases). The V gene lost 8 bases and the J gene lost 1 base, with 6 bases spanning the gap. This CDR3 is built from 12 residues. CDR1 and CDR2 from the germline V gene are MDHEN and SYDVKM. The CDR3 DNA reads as TGTGCCAGCCGGGGGTCCTACAATGAGCAGTTCTTC. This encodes CASRGSYNEQFF. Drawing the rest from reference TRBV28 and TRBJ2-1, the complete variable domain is DVKVTQSSRYLVKRTGEKVFLECVQDMDHENMFWYRQDPGLGLRLIYFSYDVKMKEKGDIPEGYSVSREKKERFSLILESASTNQTSMYLCASRGSYNEQFFGPGTRLTVL.

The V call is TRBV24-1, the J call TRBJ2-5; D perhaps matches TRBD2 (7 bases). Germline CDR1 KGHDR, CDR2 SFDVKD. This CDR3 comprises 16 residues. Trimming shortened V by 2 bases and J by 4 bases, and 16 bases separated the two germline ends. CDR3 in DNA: TGTGCCACCAGTGATTATGGGCGGGGGCGCGGAGAGACCCAGTACTTC. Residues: CATSDYGRGRGETQYF.

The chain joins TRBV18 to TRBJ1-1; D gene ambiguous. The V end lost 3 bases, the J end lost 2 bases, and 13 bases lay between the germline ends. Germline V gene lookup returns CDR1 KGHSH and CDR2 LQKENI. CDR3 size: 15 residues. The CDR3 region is CASSPTTRLNTEAFF. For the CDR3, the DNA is TGTGCCAGCTCACCGACAACTAGACTTAACACTGAAGCTTTCTTT.

The CDR3 nucleotides read TGCGCCAGCAGCTTGGCCTCTCCTCCGGGAGATACGCAGTATTTT. It is translated as CASSLASPPGDTQYF. V is TRBV5-1 and J is TRBJ2-3; D is unresolved. Germline V CDR1 and CDR2: SGHRS, YFSETQ. The CDR3 contains 15 residues. V dropped 0 bases and J dropped 5 bases, with 13 bases sitting between them.

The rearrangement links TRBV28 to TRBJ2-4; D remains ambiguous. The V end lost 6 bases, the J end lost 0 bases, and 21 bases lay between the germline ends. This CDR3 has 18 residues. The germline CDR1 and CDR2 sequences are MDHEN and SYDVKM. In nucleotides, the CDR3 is TGTGCCAGCAGCCAGCCTAGATCCTCAGTCCTAGCCAAAAACATTCAGTACTTC. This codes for CASSQPRSSVLAKNIQYF. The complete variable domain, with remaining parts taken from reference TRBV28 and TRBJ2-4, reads DVKVTQSSRYLVKRTGEKVFLECVQDMDHENMFWYRQDPGLGLRLIYFSYDVKMKEKGDIPEGYSVSREKKERFSLILESASTNQTSMYLCASSQPRSSVLAKNIQYFGAGTRLSVL.

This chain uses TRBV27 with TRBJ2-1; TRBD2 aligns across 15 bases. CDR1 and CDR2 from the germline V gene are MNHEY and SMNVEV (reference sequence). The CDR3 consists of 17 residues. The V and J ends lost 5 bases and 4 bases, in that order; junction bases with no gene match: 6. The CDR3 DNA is TGTGCCAGCAGTCTCGGACTAGCGGGGGGGAGATACAATGAGCAGTTCTTC. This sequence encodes CASSLGLAGGRYNEQFF.

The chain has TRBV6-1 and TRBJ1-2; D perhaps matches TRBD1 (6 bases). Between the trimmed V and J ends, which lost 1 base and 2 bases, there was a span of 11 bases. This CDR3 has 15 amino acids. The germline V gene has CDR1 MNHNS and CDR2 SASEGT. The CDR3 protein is CASSEGGGGNYGYTF. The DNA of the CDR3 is TGTGCCAGCAGTGAAGGCGGGGGCGGAAACTATGGCTACACCTTC.

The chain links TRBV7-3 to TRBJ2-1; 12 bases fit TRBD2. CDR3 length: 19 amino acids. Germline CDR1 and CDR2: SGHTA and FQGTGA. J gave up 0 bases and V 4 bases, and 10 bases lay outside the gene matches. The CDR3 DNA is TGTGCCAGCAGCTCTCTAGCGGGGGGGCCCCTCAGCTCCTACAATGAGCAGTTCTTC. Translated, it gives CASSSLAGGPLSSYNEQFF.

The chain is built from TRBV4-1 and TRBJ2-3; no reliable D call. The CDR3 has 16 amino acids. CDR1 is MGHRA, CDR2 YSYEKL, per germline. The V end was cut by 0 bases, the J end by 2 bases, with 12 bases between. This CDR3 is CASSQDLDTYTDTQYF. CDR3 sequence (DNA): TGCGCCAGCAGCCAAGATCTTGACACCTACACAGATACGCAGTATTTT.